One and the same sample provided the 23 T cell receptor beta chains below, sequenced in a study of CD8 T cells in ankylosing spondylitis. TCRdb fed the 5' RACE reads into MiXCR, producing one record per CDR3 protein. The data show about 220,000 distinct CDR3 sequences, 10% seen once. Sequenced: blood, either unsorted or a sorted T cell fraction (not recorded which). The receptor source for this set is a male donor with ankylosing spondylitis or in good health (not recorded which).

V usage is TRBV28 and J usage is TRBJ2-2; possibly TRBD1 for D (5 bases). Germline CDR1 is MDHEN and CDR2 is SYDVKM. Trimming pared 5 bases from V and 4 bases from J, leaving 11 bases between. There are 14 residues in the CDR3. The CDR3 protein is CASSPQTVTGELFF. The CDR3 DNA sequence: TGTGCCAGCAGTCCCCAGACAGTCACCGGGGAGCTGTTTTTT.

With respect to this clonotype: Germline is not matched at one junction end, which may reflect a read error. The chain employs TRBV10-3 and TRBJ1-5, with 7 nucleotides matching TRBD1. This CDR3 has 15 amino acids. CDR1 and CDR2 from the germline V gene are ENHRY and SYGVKD. CDR3 nucleotides: TGTGCCTTCAGTGAGAGACAGGGCCCGGATCAGCCCCAGCATTTT. As protein: CAFSERQGPDQPQHF.

Comment on this clonotype: A read error may explain this, as a much larger clone is one base away. The J gene is TRBJ2-5, the V gene TRBV5-1, with 8 bases lining up with TRBD1. The junction had 7 bases not matched to a gene; V was cut back by 1 base and J by 2 bases. Germline V gene data show CDR1 as SGHRS and CDR2 as YFSETQ. CDR3 length: 16 residues. This chain's CDR3 is CASSLPTGTGQETQYF. The CDR3 region has the DNA TGCGCCAGCAGCTTGCCCACCGGGACAGGACAAGAGACCCAGTACTTC.

There are many counts of this clonotype. The J gene is TRBJ1-1, the V gene TRBV5-1, with D tentatively TRBD1 (5 bases). V was shortened by 3 bases and J by 6 bases, with 15 bases between the two germline ends. Germline V gives CDR1 SGHRS, CDR2 YFSETQ. The length of the CDR3 is 14 residues. CDR3 in amino acids: CASSWGREVAEAFF. The CDR3 DNA sequence: TGCGCCAGCAGCTGGGGACGGGAGGTCGCTGAAGCTTTCTTT.

A word on this clonotype: The final CDR3 position lacks the conserved phenylalanine or tryptophan, pointing to a likely read error. V gene TRBV15 combines with J gene TRBJ2-7; D is unclear. This CDR3 has 14 amino acids. Trimming pared 5 bases from V and 0 bases from J, leaving 11 bases between. CDR1 is LNHNV, CDR2 YYDKDF, per germline (reference sequence). CDR3 protein: CATSPFPFSYEQYL. CDR3 nucleotide sequence: TGTGCCACCAGCCCGTTCCCCTTCTCCTACGAGCAGTACTTG.

The chain links TRBV7-2 to TRBJ2-1; D possibly matches TRBD1 or TRBD2 (6 bases each). Germline-derived CDR1 and CDR2 are SGHTA and FQGNSA. This CDR3 contains 14 residues. Trimming left V 5 bases short and J 9 bases short, with 17 bases between. The CDR3 DNA reads TGTGCCAGCAGCATAGACGTGGGGGGCGCTGAGCAGTTCTTC. Protein sequence: CASSIDVGGAEQFF.

The sample holds many counts of this clonotype. The V and J genes are TRBV7-2 and TRBJ2-1; the match to TRBD2 covers 15 bases. This CDR3 is built from 16 residues. V trimming: 5 bases; J trimming: 9 bases; junction bases outside the gene matches: 8. The germline V gene has CDR1 SGHTA and CDR2 FQGNSA. The CDR3 is CASSTGLAGGSVEQFF. Written as DNA, the CDR3 is TGTGCCAGCAGCACCGGACTAGCGGGGGGGTCGGTTGAGCAGTTCTTC.

Ten or more counts support this clonotype. The rearrangement joins TRBV10-3 to TRBJ1-6; the D is unclear. This CDR3 is 15 amino acids long. Trimming cost V 3 bases and J 1 base, with 7 bases left between them. Germline CDR1 ENHRY, CDR2 SYGVKD. CDR3 region: CAISDPGSYNSPLHF. CDR3 sequence (DNA): TGTGCCATCAGTGACCCAGGTTCCTATAATTCACCCCTCCACTTT.

This clonotype was counted many times. V and J are TRBV2 and TRBJ1-5; TRBD1 agrees at 8 bases. Losses at the gene ends were 6 bases for V and 7 bases for J; bases not matched to a gene: 5. The CDR3 runs 13 residues. The germline gives CDR1 SNHLY, CDR2 FYNNEI. The CDR3 region has the DNA TGTGCCAGCAGGACAGGGGATTGGCAGCCCCAGCATTTT. Protein sequence: CASRTGDWQPQHF.

The chain carries TRBV11-2 and TRBJ1-5, with D hard to call. Trimming stripped 1 base from V and 7 bases from J, with 11 bases between. The CDR3 sequence is 14 residues long. From germline, CDR1 is SGHAT and CDR2 FQNNGV. The chain's CDR3 is CASSLALEGQPQHF. CDR3 bases: TGTGCCAGCAGCTTAGCCCTGGAGGGACAGCCCCAGCATTTT.

The chain recombines TRBV28 with TRBJ2-2; 8 bases are shared with TRBD2. This CDR3 contains 17 residues. CDR1 is MDHEN and CDR2 is SYDVKM in the germline V gene. The V segment lost 6 bases and the J segment 6 bases; nucleotides outside the gene matches: 15. The CDR3 DNA is TGTGCCAGCAGCCGGGGACTAGGCGCGCTGGCCGCCGGGGAGCTGTTTTTT. It translates to CASSRGLGALAAGELFF.

This clonotype has a count of ten or more. The chain uses TRBV7-9 and TRBJ1-1; no clear D gene. Germline lookup yields CDR1 SEHNR and CDR2 FQNEAQ (reference sequence). Trimming took off 3 bases at V and 5 bases at J, with 10 bases between the two ends. The CDR3 length is 13 residues. CDR3 in amino acids: CASSLEGLTEAFF. The CDR3 DNA reads TGTGCCAGCAGCTTGGAAGGCTTGACTGAAGCTTTCTTT.

The chain couples TRBV12-3 or TRBV12-4 to TRBJ2-2; D gene ambiguous. There are 15 residues in the CDR3. V lost 3 bases and J lost 4, with 12 bases in between. The CDR3 DNA is TGTGCCAGCAGTTTTTGGCAGGAAGGCACCGGGGAGCTGTTTTTT. Translating it yields CASSFWQEGTGELFF.

This clonotype has at least ten counts. This rearrangement joins TRBV28 to TRBJ1-2; tentative D call: TRBD1 (5 bases). Germline CDR1 is MDHEN and CDR2 is SYDVKM. This CDR3 region has 13 residues. V dropped 2 bases and J dropped 7 bases, with 11 bases sitting between them. The CDR3: CASSLGGIRGYTF. The CDR3 DNA follows: TGTGCCAGCAGTTTAGGGGGGATACGTGGCTACACCTTC.

This clonotype has a count of ten or more. The gene calls are TRBV29-1 and TRBJ2-7; D remains unclear. Per germline, CDR1 SQVTM and CDR2 ANQGSEA. The CDR3 totals 11 residues. Trimming took off 2 bases at V and 0 bases at J, with 2 bases between the two ends. DNA for the CDR3: TGCAGCGTTGAAAACTCCTACGAGCAGTACTTC. Amino acid sequence: CSVENSYEQYF.

This clonotype has at least ten counts. This chain joins TRBV6-1 and TRBJ1-5; 12 nucleotides match TRBD1. CDR1 and CDR2 from the germline V gene are MNHNS and SASEGT. This CDR3 region has 16 residues. The trim removed 9 bases at V and 3 bases at J, leaving 9 bases unmatched. CDR3 loop: CASRDRGRGNNQPQHF. In nucleotides, the CDR3 is TGTGCCAGTAGGGACAGGGGGCGAGGAAACAATCAGCCCCAGCATTTT.

This clonotype showed up just a few times. This sequence joins TRBV3-1 and TRBJ1-2; the D is unclear. The germline gives CDR1 LGHDT, CDR2 YNNKEL (reference sequence). The CDR3 runs to 13 residues. The germline V and J ends were trimmed by 0 bases and 4 bases, with 6 bases remaining between them. The CDR3 is CASSQEKGYGYTF. CDR3 DNA: TGTGCCAGCAGCCAAGAGAAAGGCTATGGCTACACCTTC. The full variable domain, rest sourced from reference TRBV3-1 and TRBJ1-2, is DTAVSQTPKYLVTQMGNDKSIKCEQNLGHDTMYWYKQDSKKFLKIMFSYNNKELIINETVPNRFSPKSPDKAHLNLHINSLELGDSAVYFCASSQEKGYGYTFGSGTRLTVV.

In this sample, this clonotype turned up many times. The V call is TRBV5-1, the J call TRBJ2-4; 7 bases align to TRBD2. V trimming: 4 bases; J trimming: 3 bases; junction bases outside the gene matches: 4. Germline assignment: CDR1 SGHRS and CDR2 YFSETQ. This CDR3 contains 14 residues. CDR3 loop: CASSPREGKNIQYF. DNA of the CDR3: TGCGCCAGCAGCCCAAGGGAGGGCAAAAACATTCAGTACTTC.

This clonotype was counted at least ten times. The CDR3: CASSLNSNQPQHF. CDR3 DNA sequence: TGTGCCAGCAGCTTAAATAGCAATCAGCCCCAGCATTTT. This rearrangement joins TRBV7-8 to TRBJ1-5; D remains ambiguous. In germline, CDR1 is SGHVS, CDR2 FQNEAQ. This CDR3 contains 13 residues. Between the trimmed V and J ends, which lost 2 bases and 0 bases, there was a span of 2 bases. Variable domain in full (rest from reference TRBV7-8 and TRBJ1-5): GAGVSQSPRYKVAKRGQDVALRCDPISGHVSLFWYQQALGQGPEFLTYFQNEAQLDKSGLPSDRFFAERPEGSVSTLKIQRTQQEDSAVYLCASSLNSNQPQHFGDGTRLSIL.

This clonotype was found many times. The V and J genes are TRBV20-1 and TRBJ2-1; TRBD2 aligns across 11 bases. The germline gives CDR1 DFQATT, CDR2 SNEGSKA (reference sequence). CDR3 length: 14 amino acids. V shed 3 bases, J shed 7 bases, and the junction held 5 bases outside the gene matches. The CDR3: CSARASGGKNEQFF. In DNA, the CDR3 is TGCAGTGCTAGGGCTAGCGGGGGGAAGAATGAGCAGTTCTTC.

This clonotype was observed a few times. CDR3 nucleotide sequence: TGTGCCAGCATCAACCGGGACTCAAAAGAACGTCAGCCCCAGCATTTT. This translates into CASINRDSKERQPQHF. This chain uses TRBV28 with TRBJ1-5; perhaps TRBD1 as D (5 bases). Germline-derived CDR1 and CDR2 are MDHEN and SYDVKM. This CDR3 contains 16 residues. Between the trimmed V and J ends, which lost 7 bases and 6 bases, there was a span of 22 bases.

This clonotype was found many times. J is TRBJ2-1 and V is TRBV20-1; 10 bases align to TRBD2. V gave up 3 bases and J gave up 1 base; unmatched junction bases: 6. CDR3 length equals 16 residues. From germline, CDR1 is DFQATT and CDR2 SNEGSKA (reference sequence). Written as DNA, the CDR3 is TGCAGTGCTAGTCCTAGCGGGGGCCAGTCCTACAATGAGCAGTTCTTC. Its protein product is CSASPSGGQSYNEQFF.

This clonotype was found many times. The chain employs TRBV5-1 and TRBJ1-4, with TRBD1 identical over 7 bases. Per the germline V gene, CDR1 is SGHRS and CDR2 is YFSETQ. This CDR3 contains 14 residues. Trimming at V came to 4 bases and at J to 8 bases, leaving 8 bases not matched to a gene. The CDR3 nucleotides read TGCGCCAGCAGCACCGACAGGGTAGGAGAAAAACTGTTTTTT. It yields the protein CASSTDRVGEKLFF.